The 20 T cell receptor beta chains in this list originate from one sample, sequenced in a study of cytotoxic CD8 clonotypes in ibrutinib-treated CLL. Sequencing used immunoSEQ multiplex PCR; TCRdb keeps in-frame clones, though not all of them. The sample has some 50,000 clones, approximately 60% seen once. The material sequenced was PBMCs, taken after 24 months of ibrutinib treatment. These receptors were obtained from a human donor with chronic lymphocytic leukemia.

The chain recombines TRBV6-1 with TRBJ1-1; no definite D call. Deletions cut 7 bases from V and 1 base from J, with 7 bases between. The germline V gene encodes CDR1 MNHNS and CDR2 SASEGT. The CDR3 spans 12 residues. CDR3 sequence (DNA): TGTGCCAGCACCGGATCGAACACTGAAGCTTTCTTT. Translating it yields CASTGSNTEAFF.

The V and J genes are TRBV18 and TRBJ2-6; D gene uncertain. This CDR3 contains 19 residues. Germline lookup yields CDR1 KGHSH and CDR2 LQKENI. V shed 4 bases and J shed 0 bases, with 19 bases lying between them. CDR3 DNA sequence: TGTGCCAGCTCACTTACCCCTGTGAGTTCATACTCTGGGGCCAACGTCCTGACTTTC. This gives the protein CASSLTPVSSYSGANVLTF.

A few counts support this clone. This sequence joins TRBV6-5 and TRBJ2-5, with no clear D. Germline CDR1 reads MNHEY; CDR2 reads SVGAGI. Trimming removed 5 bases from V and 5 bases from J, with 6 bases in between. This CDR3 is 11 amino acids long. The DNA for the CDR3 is TGTGCCAGCAGTCAACGGGAGACCCAGTACTTC. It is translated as CASSQRETQYF.

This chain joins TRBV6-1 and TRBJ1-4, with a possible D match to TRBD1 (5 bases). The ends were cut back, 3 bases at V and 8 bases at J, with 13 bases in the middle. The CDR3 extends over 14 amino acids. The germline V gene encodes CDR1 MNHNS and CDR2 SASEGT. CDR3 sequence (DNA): TGTGCCAGCAGTGACCCCGGGCGGGGGGAAAAACTGTTTTTT. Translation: CASSDPGRGEKLFF.

CDR3: CATSRVARPYGYTF. The CDR3 nucleotides read TGTGCCACCAGCAGAGTAGCCAGGCCTTATGGCTACACCTTC. This chain links TRBV15 with TRBJ1-2; no definite D call. Germline values: CDR1 LNHNV, CDR2 YYDKDF (reference sequence). This CDR3 has 14 amino acids. V lost 1 base and J 5 bases, leaving 11 bases between the germline ends.

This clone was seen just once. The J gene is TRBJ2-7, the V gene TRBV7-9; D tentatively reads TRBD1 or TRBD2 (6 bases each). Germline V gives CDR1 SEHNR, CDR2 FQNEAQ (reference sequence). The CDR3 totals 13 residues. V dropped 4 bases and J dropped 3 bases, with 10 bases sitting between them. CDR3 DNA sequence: TGTGCCAGCAGCTACGGGGGCGACTACGAGCAGTACGTC. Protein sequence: CASSYGGDYEQYV.

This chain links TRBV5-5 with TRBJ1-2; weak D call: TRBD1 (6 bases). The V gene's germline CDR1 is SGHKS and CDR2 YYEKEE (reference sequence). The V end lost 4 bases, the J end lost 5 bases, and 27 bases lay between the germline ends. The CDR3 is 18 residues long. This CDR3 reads CASSPSAWGQPNRYGYTF. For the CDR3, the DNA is TGTGCCAGCAGCCCGTCAGCCTGGGGGCAACCCAATCGGTATGGCTACACCTTC.

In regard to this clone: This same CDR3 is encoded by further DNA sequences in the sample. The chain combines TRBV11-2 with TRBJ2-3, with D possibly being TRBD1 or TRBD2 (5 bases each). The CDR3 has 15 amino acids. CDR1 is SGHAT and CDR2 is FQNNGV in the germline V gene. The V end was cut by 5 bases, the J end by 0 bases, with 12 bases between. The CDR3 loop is CASSPGTSSTDTQYF. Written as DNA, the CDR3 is TGTGCCAGCAGCCCAGGGACCTCGAGCACAGATACGCAGTATTTT.

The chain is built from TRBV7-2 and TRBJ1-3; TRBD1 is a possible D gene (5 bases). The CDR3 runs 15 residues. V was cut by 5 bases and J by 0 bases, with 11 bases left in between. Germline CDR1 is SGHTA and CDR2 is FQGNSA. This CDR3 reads CASSRDSSSGNTIYF. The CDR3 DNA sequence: TGTGCCAGCAGCCGAGACAGCAGCTCTGGAAACACCATATATTTT. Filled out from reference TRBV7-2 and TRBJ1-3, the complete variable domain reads GAGVSQSPSNKVTEKGKDVELRCDPISGHTALYWYRQSLGQGLEFLIYFQGNSAPDKSGLPSDRFSAERTGGSVSTLTIQRTQQEDSAVYLCASSRDSSSGNTIYFGEGSWLTVV.

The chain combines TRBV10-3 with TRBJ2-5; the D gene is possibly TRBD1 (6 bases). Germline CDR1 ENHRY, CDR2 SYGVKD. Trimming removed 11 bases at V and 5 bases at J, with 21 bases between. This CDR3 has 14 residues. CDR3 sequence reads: CASQEPGVGETQYF. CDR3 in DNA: TGTGCCTCCCAAGAACCAGGGGTGGGGGAGACCCAGTACTTC.

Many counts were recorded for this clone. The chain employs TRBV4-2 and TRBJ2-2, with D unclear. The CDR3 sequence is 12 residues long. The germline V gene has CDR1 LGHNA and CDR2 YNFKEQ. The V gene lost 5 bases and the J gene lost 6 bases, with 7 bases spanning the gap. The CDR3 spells CASSVPAGELFF. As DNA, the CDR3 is TGTGCCAGCAGCGTCCCGGCCGGGGAGCTGTTTTTT.

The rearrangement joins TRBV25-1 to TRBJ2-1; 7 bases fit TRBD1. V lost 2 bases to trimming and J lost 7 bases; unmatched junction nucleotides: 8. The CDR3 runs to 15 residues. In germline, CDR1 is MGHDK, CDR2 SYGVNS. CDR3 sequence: CASSETGQTRNEQFF. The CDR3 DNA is TGTGCCAGCAGTGAAACGGGACAGACAAGGAATGAGCAGTTCTTC.

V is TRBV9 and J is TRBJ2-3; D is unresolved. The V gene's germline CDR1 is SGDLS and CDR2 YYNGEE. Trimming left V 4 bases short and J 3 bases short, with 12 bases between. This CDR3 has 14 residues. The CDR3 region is CASSPLVRTDTQYF. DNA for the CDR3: TGTGCCAGCAGCCCACTGGTCCGGACAGATACGCAGTATTTT. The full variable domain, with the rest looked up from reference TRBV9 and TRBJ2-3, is DSGVTQTPKHLITATGQRVTLRCSPRSGDLSVYWYQQSLDQGLQFLIQYYNGEERAKGNILERFSAQQFPDLHSELNLSSLELGDSALYFCASSPLVRTDTQYFGPGTRLTVL.

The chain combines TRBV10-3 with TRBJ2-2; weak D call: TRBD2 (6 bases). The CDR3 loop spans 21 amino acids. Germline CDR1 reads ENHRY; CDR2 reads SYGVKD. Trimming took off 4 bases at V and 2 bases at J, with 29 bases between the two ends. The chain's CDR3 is CAISALASPGATGVNTGELFF. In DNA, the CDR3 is TGTGCCATCAGTGCGCTCGCGAGCCCCGGGGCCACGGGGGTTAACACCGGGGAGCTGTTTTTT.

For the CDR3, the DNA is TGTGCCAGCAGCCCCCGGTGGACTAGCGGCCGGTTACACGATGAGCAGTTCTTC. Translation gives CASSPRWTSGRLHDEQFF. This chain joins TRBV7-9 and TRBJ2-1; 10 positions agree with TRBD2. The CDR3 consists of 18 residues. Losses at the gene ends were 5 bases for V and 8 bases for J; bases not matched to a gene: 18. Germline values: CDR1 SEHNR, CDR2 FQNEAQ (reference sequence).

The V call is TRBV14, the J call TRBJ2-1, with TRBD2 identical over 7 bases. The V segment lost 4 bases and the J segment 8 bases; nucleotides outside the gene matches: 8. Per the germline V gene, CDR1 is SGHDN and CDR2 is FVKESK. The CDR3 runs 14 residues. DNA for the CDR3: TGTGCCAGCAGCCCTAGGACTAGTCTTGATGAGCAGTTCTTC. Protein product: CASSPRTSLDEQFF.

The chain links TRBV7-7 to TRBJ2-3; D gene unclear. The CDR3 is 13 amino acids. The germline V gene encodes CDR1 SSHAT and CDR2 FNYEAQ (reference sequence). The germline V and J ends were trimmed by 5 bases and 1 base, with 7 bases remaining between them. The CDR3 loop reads CASSTTGTDTQYF. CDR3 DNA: TGTGCCAGCAGCACGACTGGCACAGATACGCAGTATTTT.

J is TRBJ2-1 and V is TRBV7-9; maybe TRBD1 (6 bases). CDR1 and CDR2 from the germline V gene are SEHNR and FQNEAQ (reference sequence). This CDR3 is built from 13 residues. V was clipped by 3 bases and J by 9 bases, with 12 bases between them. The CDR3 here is CASSFVPGAEQFF. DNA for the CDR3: TGTGCCAGCAGCTTTGTCCCAGGGGCTGAGCAGTTCTTC.

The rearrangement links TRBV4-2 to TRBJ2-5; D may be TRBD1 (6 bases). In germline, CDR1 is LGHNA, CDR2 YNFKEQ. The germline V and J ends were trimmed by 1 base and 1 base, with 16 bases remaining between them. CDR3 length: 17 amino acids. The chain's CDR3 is CASSQVGMSTGQETQYF. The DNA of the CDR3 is TGTGCCAGCAGCCAAGTGGGGATGTCGACAGGCCAAGAGACCCAGTACTTC.

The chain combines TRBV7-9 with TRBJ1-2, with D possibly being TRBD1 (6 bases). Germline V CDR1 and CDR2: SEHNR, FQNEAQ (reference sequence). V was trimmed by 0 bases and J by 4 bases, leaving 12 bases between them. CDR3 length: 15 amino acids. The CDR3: CASSLAGAGAYGYTF. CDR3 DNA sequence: TGTGCCAGCAGCTTAGCGGGGGCGGGTGCCTATGGCTACACCTTC.